There are many counts of the clone carrying this T cell receptor (beta chain). This CDR3 is built from 14 residues. Trimming shortened V by 3 bases and J by 0 bases, and 9 bases separated the two germline ends. CDR1 is WSHSY, CDR2 SAAADI, per germline. This sample was taken from a study of CDR3 diversity in severe acne. MiXCR, run by TCRdb on the PCR reads, gives a single entry per CDR3 protein. Here the sample spans roughly 100,000 distinct CDR3 sequences, about half being singletons. The sequencing sample was made of blood. V gene TRBV10-2 combines with J gene TRBJ2-7; no firm D call. The sequence was obtained from a male donor with acne. In DNA, the CDR3 is TGCGCCAGCAGTGAAAACAGTTTCTCCTACGAGCAGTACTTC. It codes for CASSENSFSYEQYF.